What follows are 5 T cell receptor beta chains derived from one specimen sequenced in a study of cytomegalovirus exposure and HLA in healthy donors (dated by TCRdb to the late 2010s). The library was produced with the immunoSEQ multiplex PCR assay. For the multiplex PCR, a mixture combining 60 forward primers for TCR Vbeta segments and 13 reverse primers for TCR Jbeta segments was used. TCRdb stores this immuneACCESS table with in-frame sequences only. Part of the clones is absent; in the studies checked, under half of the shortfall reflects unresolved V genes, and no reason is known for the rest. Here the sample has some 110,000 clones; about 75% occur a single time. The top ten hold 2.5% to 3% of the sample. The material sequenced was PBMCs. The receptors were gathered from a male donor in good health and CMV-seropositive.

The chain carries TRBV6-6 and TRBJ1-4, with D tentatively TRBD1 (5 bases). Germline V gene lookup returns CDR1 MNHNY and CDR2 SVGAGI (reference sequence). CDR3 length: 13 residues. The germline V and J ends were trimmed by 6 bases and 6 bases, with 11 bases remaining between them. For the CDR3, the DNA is TGTGCCAGCAGCCCCAGGGCTGATGAAAAACTGTTTTTT. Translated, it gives CASSPRADEKLFF.

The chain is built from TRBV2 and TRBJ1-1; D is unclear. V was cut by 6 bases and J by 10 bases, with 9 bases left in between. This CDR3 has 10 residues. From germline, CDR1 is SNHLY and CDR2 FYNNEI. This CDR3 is CASSYLVAFF. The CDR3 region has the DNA TGTGCCAGCAGCTATTTAGTAGCTTTCTTT.

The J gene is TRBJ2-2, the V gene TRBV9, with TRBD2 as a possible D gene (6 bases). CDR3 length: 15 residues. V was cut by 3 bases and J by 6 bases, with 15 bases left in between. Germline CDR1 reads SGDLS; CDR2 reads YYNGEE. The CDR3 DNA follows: TGTGCCAGCAGCGCGGGACTTACGAAATCCGGGGAGCTGTTTTTT. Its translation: CASSAGLTKSGELFF.

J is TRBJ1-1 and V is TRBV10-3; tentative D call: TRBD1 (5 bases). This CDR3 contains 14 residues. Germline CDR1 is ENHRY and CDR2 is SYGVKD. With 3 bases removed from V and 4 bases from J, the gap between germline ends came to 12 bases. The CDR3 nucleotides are TGTGCCATCAGTGAAGGTAGGGGAAGCACTGAAGCTTTCTTT. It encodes CAISEGRGSTEAFF.

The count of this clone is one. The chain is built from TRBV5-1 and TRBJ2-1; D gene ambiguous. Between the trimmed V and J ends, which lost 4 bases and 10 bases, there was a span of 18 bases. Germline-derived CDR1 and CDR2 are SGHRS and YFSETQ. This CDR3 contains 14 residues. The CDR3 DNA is TGCGCCAGCAGCCTAAGCGCAGACGGCCTGGAGCAGTTCTTC. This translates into CASSLSADGLEQFF.